The present T cell receptor beta chain was sequenced within a study of regulatory T cells in long-lasting Graves disease. Researchers made TCR beta libraries by using iRepertoire HTBI primers and running Arm-PCR on CDR3 regions. TCRdb itself ran the multiplex PCR reads through MiXCR, one entry per CDR3 protein. The table shows 350,000 to 450,000 distinct CDR3 sequences, with 12% occurring only once. The time point was: newly diagnosed GD, antithyroid drugs for less than 3 months. After RNA was extracted from PBMCs, the TCR library was made from it. These data also featured in a second study, about T cells in Graves' hyperthyroidism and ophthalmopathy.

The receptor was derived from a woman aged 18-29 years with Graves disease. Sample: peripheral blood mononuclear cells (PBMCs), taken at new diagnosis, from a patient treated with antithyroid drugs.

The CDR3 bases are TGCGCCACTACGACAGGCCCACACCATCTTAACTATGGCTACACCTTC. Residues: CATTTGPHHLNYGYTF. The genes are TRBV5-1 and TRBJ1-2, with D maybe TRBD1 (6 bases). There are 16 residues in the CDR3. Germline V gene data show CDR1 as SGHRS and CDR2 as YFSETQ. With 9 bases removed from V and 1 base from J, the gap between germline ends came to 22 bases.